This paragraph covers one TCR beta chain sequence. The sample comes from a study of blood T cell repertoires in COVID-19. Study-wide background: Specimens from acute and convalescent COVID-19 originated in the United States, Italy and Spain.

Germline V gene sequence: CDR1 MDHEN, CDR2 SYDVKM. V was pared by 2 bases and J by 9 bases, with 14 bases between. CDR3 length equals 15 residues. In the original processing: Cell counts per sample came from amplifying reference gene primers. The table came from immunoSEQ multiplex PCR; TCRdb's copy has only in-frame clones and leaves some out. V, J and clone size are those of that table, while D and trimming were read from the DNA. The sample yields a few hundred thousand clones, roughly 90% seen once. Sequencing input: peripheral blood. This clonotype was obtained from a woman aged 25 to 39 with COVID-19, enrolled during active disease. The chain joins TRBV28 to TRBJ1-6, with TRBD1 as a possible D gene (6 bases). This chain's CDR3 is CASSLHGGLTSPLHF. In DNA form, the CDR3 reads TGTGCCAGCAGTTTACATGGGGGCTTGACTTCACCCCTCCACTTT.